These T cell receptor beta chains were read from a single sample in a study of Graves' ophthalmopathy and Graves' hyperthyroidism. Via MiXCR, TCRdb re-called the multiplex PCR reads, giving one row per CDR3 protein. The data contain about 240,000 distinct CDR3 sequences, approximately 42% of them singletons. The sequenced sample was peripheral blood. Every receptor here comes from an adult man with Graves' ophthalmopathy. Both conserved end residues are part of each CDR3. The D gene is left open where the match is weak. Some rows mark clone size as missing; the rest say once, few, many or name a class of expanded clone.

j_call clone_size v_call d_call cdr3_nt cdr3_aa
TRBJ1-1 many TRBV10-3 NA TGTGCCATCAGTGAGTCCATTATGGTTACAGGAGAAGCTTTCTTT CAISESIMVTGEAFF
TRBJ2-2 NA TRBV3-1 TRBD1 TGTGCCAGCACCCCCGGGACAGGGGCGTCCGGGGAGCTGTTTTTT CASTPGTGASGELFF
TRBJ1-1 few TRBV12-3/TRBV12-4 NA TGTGCCAGCAGTTTTTTCGAGAGCTACTCTGAAGCTTTCTTT CASSFFESYSEAFF
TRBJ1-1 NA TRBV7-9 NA TGTGCCAGCAGCCAAGCGATGGGGGGCACTGAAGCTTTCTTT CASSQAMGGTEAFF
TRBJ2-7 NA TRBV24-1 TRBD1 TGTGCCACCGGACAGGGAATAAACGACGAGCAGTACTTC CATGQGINDEQYF
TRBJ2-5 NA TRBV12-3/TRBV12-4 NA TGTGCCAGCAGTACCTACAGGGATGAGACCCAGTACTTC CASSTYRDETQYF
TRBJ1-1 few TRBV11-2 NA TGTGCCAGCAGCCCTCGAGTGTTACTCATGAACACTGAAGCTTTCTTT CASSPRVLLMNTEAFF
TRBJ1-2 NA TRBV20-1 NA TGCAGTGTTCCCACCACCGGTGGCGCTAACTATGGCTACACCTTC CSVPTTGGANYGYTF
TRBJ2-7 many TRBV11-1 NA TGTGCCAGCAGCCCGATGGAGGGAGGCGACGAGCAGTACTTC CASSPMEGGDEQYF
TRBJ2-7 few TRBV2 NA TGTGCCAGCAAAAGGGAGGAATTAGGGCAGTACTTC CASKREELGQYF
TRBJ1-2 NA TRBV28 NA TGTGCCAGCAGCCCCTCCGGACTAGCGGGGGGCTACACCTTC CASSPSGLAGGYTF
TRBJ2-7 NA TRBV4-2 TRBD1 TGTGCCAGCAGCACACAGGGGAAGGGGTACGAGCAGTACTTC CASSTQGKGYEQYF
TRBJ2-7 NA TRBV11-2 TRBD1 TGTGCCAGCAGCTCGGTGACAGGGCGGTACGAGCAGTACTTC CASSSVTGRYEQYF
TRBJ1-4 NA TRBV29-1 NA TGCAGCGTTGGGAGGGGCGCATCGTCTAATGAAAAACTGTTTTTT CSVGRGASSNEKLFF
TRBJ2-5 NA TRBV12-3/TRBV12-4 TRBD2 TGTGCCAGCAGTGGACCCCTAGCGGGGTTTGAGACCCAGTACTTC CASSGPLAGFETQYF
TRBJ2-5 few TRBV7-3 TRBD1 TGTGCCAGTCCTCTCGACAGGGAAGAGACCCAGTACTTC CASPLDREETQYF
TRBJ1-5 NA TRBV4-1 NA TGCGCCAGCAGCCAGGTAGGAAGTCACAGGTATAGCAATCAGCCCCAGCATTTT CASSQVGSHRYSNQPQHF
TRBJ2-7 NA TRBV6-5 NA TGTGCCAGCAGTTACTCAATATTCTACGAGCAGTACTTC CASSYSIFYEQYF
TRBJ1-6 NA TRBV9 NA TGCGCCAGCAGCTTGGGGTCAGGGGATTATAATTCACCCCTCCACTTT CASSLGSGDYNSPLHF
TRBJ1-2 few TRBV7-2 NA TGTGCCAGCAGCCCGAAAGAAGGGAGCTATGGCTACACCTTC CASSPKEGSYGYTF
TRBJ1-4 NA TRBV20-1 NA TGCAGTGCTCTTTCCGGACCAAAACTGTTTTTT CSALSGPKLFF
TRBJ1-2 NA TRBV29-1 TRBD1 TGCAGCGTTGAGCGACAGGGGACTAACTATGGCTACACCTTC CSVERQGTNYGYTF
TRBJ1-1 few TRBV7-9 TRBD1 TGTGCCAGCAGCTCACTAAAGACAGGGGGAAGCGCTGAAGCTTTCTTT CASSSLKTGGSAEAFF
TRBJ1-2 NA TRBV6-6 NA TGTGCCAGCAGTAAATGGAGCTATGGCTACACCTTC CASSKWSYGYTF
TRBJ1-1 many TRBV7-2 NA TGTGCCAGCAGCCCCAGGACGGGGAACACTGAAGCTTTCTTT CASSPRTGNTEAFF
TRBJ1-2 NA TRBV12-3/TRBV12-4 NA TGTGCCAGCAGTTTAGGTCCAATTTCCTATGGCTACACCTTC CASSLGPISYGYTF
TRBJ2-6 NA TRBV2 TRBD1 TGTGCCACGGACAGGAACTCTGGGGCCAACGTCCTGACTTTC CATDRNSGANVLTF